The present T cell receptor beta chain was sequenced within a study of shared clonotypes between healthy human individuals (dated by TCRdb to between 2020 and 2021). General notes on the study: A couple of women and three men aged 18 to 49 years were included in the cohort. For each donor, CD4 naive and CD4 memory were each run on three plates, CD8 naive on two plates, and CD8 memory on one plate. The study deeply sequenced blood TCR repertoires of about 5 healthy adults to estimate repertoire size and the extent of clonotype sharing between individuals. Libraries were prepared and TCR repertoires were sequenced by different laboratories using diverse techniques, in order to increase sequencing depth and limit assay-specific biases. Per donor, leukapheresis produced somewhere between about 0.9 and 10 billion PBMCs. The research as a whole found: Based on pairwise subsampling, the degree of clonotype sharing among donors was expected to be affected by sequencing depth. Rarefaction of sorted-subset datasets indicated incomplete sequencing despite the large sequencing depth. When four donors were compared, the shared fraction of clonotypes was 5% to 6.5% for naive CD4, approximately 3.5% for naive CD8, about 2.5% for memory CD4, and 0.35% to 0.4% for memory CD8. Sampling was limited to blood, and TCR repertoires in tissue likely differ from TCR repertoires in blood. Naive subsets generally had larger estimated clonotype richness than memory subsets. The small number of donors limited the genetic and exposure-history diversity represented. Clonotypes shared by all four sorted-subset donors showed higher generation probabilities than non-shared clonotypes.

Of note for this clone: This clone's antigen is unknown. Base-call qualities are not available, and no considerably larger clone is one nucleotide away. Other DNA sequences in this sample translate to the same CDR3.

The donors were healthy, HIV-negative adults who had no recently reported acute infections or vaccinations. Every donor was a Caucasian adult residing in Nashville, Tennessee, USA. Magnetic negative selection was used to enrich CD4+ T cells, after which naive cells were positively selected on CD45RA and the negative fraction became the memory subset. Blood was collected by leukapheresis, and PBMCs were isolated by Ficoll-Histopaque density gradient centrifugation and then cryopreserved in liquid nitrogen vapor phase. Purity and quantity of every magnetically sorted T cell population were checked by analytical flow cytometry. From each sorted fraction, genomic DNA was isolated and quantified by UV absorbance on a Nanodrop 2000c. Using the deep immunoSEQ assay, multiplex PCR amplified TCR CDR3 regions from genomic DNA. Extracted genomic DNA from each cell subset was distributed evenly across all wells of several immunoSEQ 96-well plates, and each plate was treated as a replicate. Each replicate PCR for sorted subsets received around 0.2 ug genomic DNA, equal to tens of thousands of T cell genomes. Purified libraries were quantified with a Qubit 3.0 fluorometer, sized on a Bioanalyzer 2100, and re-quantified with the KAPA Library Quantification kit. A separate single-read 150-cycle Illumina NextSeq 550 flow cell was used to sequence each immunoSEQ 96-well plate. Per the source publication's procedure: Because the immunoSEQ output included only junctional sequences and no quality scores, the filtering could not be the same as the filtering used for full-length reads. Sequences were annotated with PyIR, a Python wrapper for IgBLAST v1.9, using IMGT germline references to assign V/J genes and CDR3. Reads with weak V/J assignments (E-value above 1e-6), missing CDR3, stop codons, out-of-frame junctions, or ambiguous translated residues were removed. A V3J clonotype was defined by an identical inferred V gene, J gene, and CDR3 amino acid sequence. Percentage overlap between repertoires was computed as shared unique clonotypes divided by the size of the smaller repertoire. Three approaches were used to assess repertoire richness: RTK rarefaction, the Chao1 estimator, and Recon v2.1 estimates of unobserved clonotypes. Generation probabilities were computed with OLGA for all TCRbeta clonotypes obtained by the gDNA method from several donors. Imported from immuneACCESS, the table was reduced by TCRdb to in-frame sequences with V and J called. These copies leave out some clones; in studies compared against another copy, an unresolved V gene accounts for under half, and the cause of the remainder is not known. V and J calls plus clone size are reproduced from that table; the DNA served to infer D and trimming. Across this sample there are millions of clones, with more than 80% seen only once. The ten most abundant clones make up over 0.12% of the sample.

The trim is 6 bases for V and 2 bases for J, with a gap of 14 bases between the germline ends. The CDR3 has 15 amino acids, counting the end cysteine and phenylalanine. Here the CDR3 DNA is all that survives: 45 bases in frame from base 1. CDR1 and CDR2 were assigned from the germline V gene as MDHEN and SYDVKM. The specimen sequenced was naive CD4+ T cells sorted from blood. What the cell subset or site label conveys for this sample: CD45RA+ positively selected. The sequence joins TRBV28 to TRBJ1-5; a tentative D match to TRBD1 spans 5 bases. This receptor was taken from a man aged 18-30 years in good health. The nucleotide sequence is TGTGCCAGCAGCCTTGGGGGGGTTCGCAATCAGCCCCAGCATTTT. The translation is CASSLGGVRNQPQHF. The full variable domain, completed from the reference TRBV28 and TRBJ1-5 proteins outside the CDR3, reads DVKVTQSSRYLVKRTGEKVFLECVQDMDHENMFWYRQDPGLGLRLIYFSYDVKMKEKGDIPEGYSVSREKKERFSLILESASTNQTSMYLCASSLGGVRNQPQHFGDGTRLSIL.